This TCR beta chain derives from a study of T cells in Graves' hyperthyroidism and ophthalmopathy. Findings and limits, study-wide: Prediction of ophthalmopathy progression came a median roughly 6.4 months pre-onset.

RNA transcripts served as the template for amplifying TCR beta CDR3 regions. A first-round RT-PCR of the TCR CDR3 used the HTBI primer set. TCRdb ran MiXCR on the multiplex PCR reads and lists one entry per CDR3 protein. The table includes about 400,000 distinct CDR3 sequences, about 15% detected once. The V gene end was trimmed by 0 bases and the J gene end by 5 bases; junction bases not matched to a gene: 9. CDR3 length: 17 amino acids. Germline assignment: CDR1 MNHNY and CDR2 SVGAGI (reference sequence). This clonotype appeared many times. Its antigen is as yet unknown. Sequenced material: blood. The chain carries TRBV6-6 and TRBJ1-3, with TRBD1 matching 8 bases. The sequence derives from a young man with Graves' ophthalmopathy. CDR3 amino acids: CASSYSGQAWLRNTIYF. The CDR3 bases are TGTGCCAGCAGTTACTCGGGACAGGCCTGGCTCAGAAACACCATATATTTT.